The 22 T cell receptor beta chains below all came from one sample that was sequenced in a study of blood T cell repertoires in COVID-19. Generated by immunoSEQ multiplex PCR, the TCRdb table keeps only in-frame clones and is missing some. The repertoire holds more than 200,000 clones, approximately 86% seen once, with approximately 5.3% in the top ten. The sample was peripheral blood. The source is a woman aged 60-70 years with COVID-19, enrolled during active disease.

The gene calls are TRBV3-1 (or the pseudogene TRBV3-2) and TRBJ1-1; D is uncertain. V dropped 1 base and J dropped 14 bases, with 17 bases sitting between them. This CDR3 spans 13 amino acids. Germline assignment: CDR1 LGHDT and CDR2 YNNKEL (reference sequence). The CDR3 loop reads CASSQGSLTRAFF. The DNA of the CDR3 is TGTGCCAGCAGCCAAGGTTCGCTTACCCGAGCATTCTTT.

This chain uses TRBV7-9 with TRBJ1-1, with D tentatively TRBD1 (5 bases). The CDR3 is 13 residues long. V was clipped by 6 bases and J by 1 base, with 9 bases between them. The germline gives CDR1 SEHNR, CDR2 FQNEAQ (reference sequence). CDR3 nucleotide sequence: TGTGCCAGCAGGGTAACAGGGAACACTGAAGCTTTCTTT. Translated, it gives CASRVTGNTEAFF.

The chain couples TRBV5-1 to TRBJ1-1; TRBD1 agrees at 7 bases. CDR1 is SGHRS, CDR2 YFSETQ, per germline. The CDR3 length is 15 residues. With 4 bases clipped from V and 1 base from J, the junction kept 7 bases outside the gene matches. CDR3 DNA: TGCGCCAGCAGCGTCGACAGGGCAACGAACACTGAAGCTTTCTTT. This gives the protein CASSVDRATNTEAFF.

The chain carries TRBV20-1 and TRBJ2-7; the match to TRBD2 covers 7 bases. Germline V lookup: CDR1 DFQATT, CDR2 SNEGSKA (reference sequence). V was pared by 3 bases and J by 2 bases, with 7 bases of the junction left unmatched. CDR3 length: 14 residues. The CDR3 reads CSASTGGRTYEQYF. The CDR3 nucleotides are TGCAGTGCTAGTACGGGAGGACGAACCTACGAGCAGTACTTC.

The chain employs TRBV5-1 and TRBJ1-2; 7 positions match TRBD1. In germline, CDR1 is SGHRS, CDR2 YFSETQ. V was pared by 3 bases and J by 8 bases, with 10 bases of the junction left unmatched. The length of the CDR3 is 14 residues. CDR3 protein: CASSWDSWRSGYTF. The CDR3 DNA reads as TGCGCCAGCAGCTGGGACAGTTGGCGATCGGGCTACACCTTC.

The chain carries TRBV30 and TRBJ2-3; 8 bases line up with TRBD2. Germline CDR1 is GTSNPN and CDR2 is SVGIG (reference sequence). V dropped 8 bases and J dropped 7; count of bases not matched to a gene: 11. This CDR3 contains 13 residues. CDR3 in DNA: TGTGCCGGCGCTCGGGCGGGAGGATATACGCAGTATTTT. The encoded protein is CAGARAGGYTQYF.

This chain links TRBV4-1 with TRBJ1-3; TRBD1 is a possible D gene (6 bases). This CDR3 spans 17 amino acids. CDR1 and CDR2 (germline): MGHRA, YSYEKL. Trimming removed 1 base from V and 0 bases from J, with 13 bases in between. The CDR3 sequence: CASSQGRQGHSGNTIYF. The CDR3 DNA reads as TGCGCCAGCAGCCAAGGTCGGCAGGGGCACTCTGGAAACACCATATATTTT.

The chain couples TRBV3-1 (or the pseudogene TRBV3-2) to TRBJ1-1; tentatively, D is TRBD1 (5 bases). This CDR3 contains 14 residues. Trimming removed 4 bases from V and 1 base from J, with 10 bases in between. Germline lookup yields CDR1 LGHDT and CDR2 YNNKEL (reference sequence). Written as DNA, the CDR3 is TGTGCCAGCAGCCCAATGACAGCGAACACTGAAGCTTTCTTT. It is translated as CASSPMTANTEAFF.

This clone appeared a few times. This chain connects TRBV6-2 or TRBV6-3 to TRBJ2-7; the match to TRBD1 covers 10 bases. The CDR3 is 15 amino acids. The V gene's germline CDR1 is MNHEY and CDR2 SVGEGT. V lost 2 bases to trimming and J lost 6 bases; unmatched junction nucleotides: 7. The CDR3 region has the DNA TGTGCCAGCAGTTACGCCTCCGGGACAGGGGTCGAGCAGTACTTC. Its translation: CASSYASGTGVEQYF.

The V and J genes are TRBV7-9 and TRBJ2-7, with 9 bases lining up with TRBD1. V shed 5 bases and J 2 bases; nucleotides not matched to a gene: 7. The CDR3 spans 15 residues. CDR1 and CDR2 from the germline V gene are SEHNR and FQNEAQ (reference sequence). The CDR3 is CASSVTTGGPYEQYF. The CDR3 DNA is TGTGCCAGCAGCGTCACCACAGGGGGCCCCTACGAGCAGTACTTC.

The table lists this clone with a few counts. CDR3 sequence: CAISEVQFNTEAFF. Written as DNA, the CDR3 is TGTGCCATCAGTGAGGTCCAGTTTAACACTGAAGCTTTCTTT. The rearrangement joins TRBV10-3 to TRBJ1-1; D is uncertain. The CDR3 is 14 residues long. V was clipped by 2 bases and J by 2 bases, with 9 bases between them. The germline V gene has CDR1 ENHRY and CDR2 SYGVKD.

The CDR3 protein is CASRETGLGTQYF. CDR3 in DNA: TGTGCCAGCAGAGAAACAGGGTTGGGGACCCAGTACTTC. The V and J genes are TRBV2 and TRBJ2-5; D is perhaps TRBD1 (6 bases). The CDR3 sequence is 13 residues long. Germline CDR1 reads SNHLY; CDR2 reads FYNNEI. Trimming removed 6 bases at V and 7 bases at J, with 15 bases between.

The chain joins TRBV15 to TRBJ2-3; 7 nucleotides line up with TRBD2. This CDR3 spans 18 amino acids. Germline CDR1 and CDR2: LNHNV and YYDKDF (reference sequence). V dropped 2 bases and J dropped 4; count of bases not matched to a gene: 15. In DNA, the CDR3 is TGTGCCACCAGCAGATCGCTAGTTAGTGCGGGAGCCTCAGATACGCAGTATTTT. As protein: CATSRSLVSAGASDTQYF. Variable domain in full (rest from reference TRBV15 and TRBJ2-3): DAMVIQNPRYQVTQFGKPVTLSCSQTLNHNVMYWYQQKSSQAPKLLFHYYDKDFNNEADTPDNFQSRRPNTSFCFLDIRSPGLGDTAMYLCATSRSLVSAGASDTQYFGPGTRLTVL.

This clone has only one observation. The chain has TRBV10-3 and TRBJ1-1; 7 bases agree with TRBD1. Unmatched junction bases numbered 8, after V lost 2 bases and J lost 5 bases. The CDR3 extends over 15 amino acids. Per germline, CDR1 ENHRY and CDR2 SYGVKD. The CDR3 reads CAISEGQGGRTEAFF. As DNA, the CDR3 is TGTGCCATCAGTGAGGGGCAGGGGGGAAGAACTGAAGCTTTCTTT.

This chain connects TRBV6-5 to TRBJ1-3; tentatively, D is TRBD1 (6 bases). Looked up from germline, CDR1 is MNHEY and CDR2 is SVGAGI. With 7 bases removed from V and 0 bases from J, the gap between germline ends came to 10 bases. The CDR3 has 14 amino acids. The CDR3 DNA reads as TGTGCCAGCACCGTAGGGGGCTCTGGAAACACCATATATTTT. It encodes CASTVGGSGNTIYF.

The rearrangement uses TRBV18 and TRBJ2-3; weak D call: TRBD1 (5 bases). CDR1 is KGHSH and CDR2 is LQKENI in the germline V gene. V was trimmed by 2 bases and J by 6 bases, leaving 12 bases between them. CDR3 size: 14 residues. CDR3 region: CASSPRGKGDTQYF. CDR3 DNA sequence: TGTGCCAGCTCACCAAGGGGCAAAGGGGATACGCAGTATTTT. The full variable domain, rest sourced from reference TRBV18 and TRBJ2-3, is NAGVMQNPRHLVRRRGQEARLRCSPMKGHSHVYWYRQLPEEGLKFMVYLQKENIIDESGMPKERFSAEFPKEGPSILRIQQVVRGDSAAYFCASSPRGKGDTQYFGPGTRLTVL.

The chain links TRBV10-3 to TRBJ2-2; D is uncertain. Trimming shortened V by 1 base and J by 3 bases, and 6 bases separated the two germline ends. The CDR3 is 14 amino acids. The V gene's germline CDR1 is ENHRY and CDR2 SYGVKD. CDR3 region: CAISEYPDTGELFF. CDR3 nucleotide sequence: TGTGCCATCAGTGAGTATCCTGACACCGGGGAGCTGTTTTTT.

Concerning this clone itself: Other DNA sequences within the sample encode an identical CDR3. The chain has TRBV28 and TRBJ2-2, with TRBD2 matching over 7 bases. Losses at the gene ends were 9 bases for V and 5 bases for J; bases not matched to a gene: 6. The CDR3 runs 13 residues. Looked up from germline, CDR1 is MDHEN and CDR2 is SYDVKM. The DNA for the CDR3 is TGTGCCAGTCGTCCAGCGGGAACCGGGGAGCTGTTTTTT. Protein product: CASRPAGTGELFF.

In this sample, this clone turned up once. Here the CDR3 DNA reads TGTGCCAGCAGCTCCGGACAGGAGGGAGGCGAGCAGTACTTC. Its translation is CASSSGQEGGEQYF. The V call is TRBV11-1, the J call TRBJ2-7; maybe TRBD1 (7 bases). CDR3 length equals 14 residues. Trimming pared 4 bases from V and 6 bases from J, leaving 16 bases between. From germline, CDR1 is SGHAT and CDR2 FQDESV (reference sequence).

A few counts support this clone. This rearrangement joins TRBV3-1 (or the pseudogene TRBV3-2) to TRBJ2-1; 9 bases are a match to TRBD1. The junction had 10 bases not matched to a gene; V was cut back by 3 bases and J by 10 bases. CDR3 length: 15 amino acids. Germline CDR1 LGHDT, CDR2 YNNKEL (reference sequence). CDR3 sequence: CASSQGDRVFGEQFF. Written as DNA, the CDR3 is TGTGCCAGCAGCCAGGGGGACAGGGTTTTCGGGGAGCAGTTCTTC.

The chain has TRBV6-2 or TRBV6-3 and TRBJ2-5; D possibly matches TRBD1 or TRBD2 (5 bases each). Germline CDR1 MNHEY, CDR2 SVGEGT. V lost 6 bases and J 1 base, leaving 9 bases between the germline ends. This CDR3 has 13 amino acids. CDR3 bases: TGTGCCAGCAGCCGGGGCCCCCAAGAGACCCAGTACTTC. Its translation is CASSRGPQETQYF.

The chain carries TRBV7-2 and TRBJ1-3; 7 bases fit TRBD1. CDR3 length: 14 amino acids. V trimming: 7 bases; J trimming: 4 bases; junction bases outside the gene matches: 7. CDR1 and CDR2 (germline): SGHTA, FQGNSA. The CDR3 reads CASTPTGSGNTIYF. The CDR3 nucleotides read TGTGCCAGCACCCCGACAGGGAGCGGAAACACCATATATTTT.